The subject of this entry is one T cell receptor (beta chain). V was pared by 4 bases and J by 0 bases, with 1 base between. The germline V gene has CDR1 MNHEY and CDR2 SVGAGI. The CDR3 contains 13 residues. This entry is derived from a study of shared clonotypes between healthy human individuals. This table comes from immunoSEQ multiplex PCR, and its TCRdb copy is limited to in-frame clones, with some not included. The data hold 2 million to 2.5 million clones, with 93% observed a single time. This receptor was taken from a man aged 18 to 29 in good health. Some clones in this sample may be carry-over from other donors' samples. The chain links TRBV6-5 to TRBJ2-6, with D unresolved. Sample: naive CD4+ T cells from PBMCs. Indicated subset: CD45RA+ positively selected. The CDR3 DNA sequence: TGTGCCAGCAGTTTCTCTGGGGCCAACGTCCTGACTTTC. This gives the protein CASSFSGANVLTF.